This TCR beta chain appears in the sequencing data of a study of blood T cells in healthy people across ages. Peripheral blood, around 10 milliliters per donor, was collected. The CDR3 is 14 residues long. Germline-derived CDR1 and CDR2 are LNHDA and SQIVND (reference sequence). V lost 8 bases and J 5 bases, leaving 16 bases between the germline ends. A note on this clonotype: The antigen remains unidentified.

Using a J-beta primer mix together with a sample-barcoded 5' primer, a second PCR was run for roughly 6 to 11 cycles. One entry per CDR3 protein results from TCRdb running MiXCR on the 5' RACE reads. This sample yields hundreds of thousands of distinct CDR3 sequences, of which more than 50% are seen a single time; roughly 24% belongs to the top ten. Whole-study findings and limits: Calculation of diversity from one million T cells yielded estimates considered to be underestimates. Versus aged donors, long-lived donors had higher diversity and more naive CD4+ cells.

V is TRBV19 and J is TRBJ2-1, with a weak D call TRBD2 (5 bases). The material sequenced was blood. This receptor was identified in a man in his forties in good health. The CDR3 nucleotides read TGTGCCAGTTCTTGGGCGATCGGGGACAATGAGCAGTTCTTC. Protein sequence: CASSWAIGDNEQFF.